The table lists the clone carrying this T cell receptor (beta chain) with a few counts. Antigen specificity is unknown. TCRdb reprocessed the reads via MiXCR and lists one record per CDR3 protein. The profile covers a few hundred thousand distinct CDR3 sequences, with 40% appearing a single time and about half taken by the ten largest. This entry is derived from a study of T cell repertoires in cytomegalovirus infection. The wider study: The authors used CMV epitopes that were HLA-C-restricted (recently identified) and HLA-B-restricted (well studied). It can be stated that public TCR beta signatures indicated CMV infection as well as a matching HLA type. General study results and limits: In two of eight donors, the top clonotype was HLA-C-restricted CMV-specific. Summed public TCR beta family frequency identified CMV carriers bearing the relevant HLA.

V dropped 1 base and J dropped 4; count of bases not matched to a gene: 5. In germline, CDR1 is MNHNS, CDR2 SASEGT. CDR3 length: 15 residues. Sequences were derived from cultured PBMCs, sampled from culture after CMV antigen stimulation. The J gene is TRBJ2-7, the V gene TRBV6-1; 9 nucleotides match TRBD2. The TCR originated in a human donor in good health (CMV status not recorded). Some clones in this sample may be carry-over from other donors' samples. In nucleotides, the CDR3 is TGTGCCAGCAGTGAAGGTCTAGCGGGATGGTACGAGCAGTACTTC. It translates to CASSEGLAGWYEQYF.